This TCR beta chain was sequenced during a study of T cell changes during pregnancy in multiple sclerosis. The CDR3 length is 14 residues. The J segment lost 2 bases and the V segment lost 1 base, leaving 1 base of the junction unmatched. CDR1 is SGHTA, CDR2 FQGNSA, per germline. This clone was found a few times. Clones were read by immunoSEQ multiplex PCR, and TCRdb kept only the in-frame ones, dropping some. Found here are approximately 51,000 clones, 90% to 95% of them singletons; the top ten hold around 0.6%. V and J are TRBV7-2 and TRBJ2-5; 7 bases are a match to TRBD2. The TCR was taken from a female donor with multiple sclerosis, enrolled in a pregnancy study. Sequenced here: CD4+ T cells from peripheral blood mononuclear cells, sampled in the second trimester of pregnancy. In nucleotides, the CDR3 is TGTGCCAGCAGCTTAGTACTAGCGCAAGAGACCCAGTACTTC. The encoded protein is CASSLVLAQETQYF.